The 21 T cell receptor beta chains in this list originate from one sample, sequenced in a study of shared clonotypes between healthy human individuals. Assay used: immunoSEQ multiplex PCR; TCRdb lists only in-frame clones, some missing. The data show 1.5 million to 1.9 million clones, about 98% seen once. The material sequenced was naive CD4+ T cells sorted from blood. This sample's subset: CD45RA+ positively selected. These receptors all stem from a man younger than 40 in good health.

This chain connects TRBV6-5 to TRBJ1-2; the D is unclear. The germline V gene encodes CDR1 MNHEY and CDR2 SVGAGI. This CDR3 has 13 residues. V lost 2 bases to trimming and J lost 7 bases, with 11 bases between them. The CDR3 loop is CASSYGSTGGYTF. CDR3 DNA: TGTGCCAGCAGTTACGGCAGTACGGGTGGCTACACCTTC.

In the case of this clone: Within the sample, other DNA sequences also encode this same CDR3. This chain links TRBV9 with TRBJ2-1; D is unresolved. Between the trimmed V and J ends, which lost 0 bases and 0 bases, there was a span of 4 bases. CDR3 length: 14 residues. Germline-derived CDR1 and CDR2 are SGDLS and YYNGEE. The CDR3 sequence is CASSVDSSYNEQFF. CDR3 in DNA: TGTGCCAGCAGCGTAGACAGCTCCTACAATGAGCAGTTCTTC. Variable domain in full (rest from reference TRBV9 and TRBJ2-1): DSGVTQTPKHLITATGQRVTLRCSPRSGDLSVYWYQQSLDQGLQFLIQYYNGEERAKGNILERFSAQQFPDLHSELNLSSLELGDSALYFCASSVDSSYNEQFFGPGTRLTVL.

The rearrangement joins TRBV28 to TRBJ1-5, with 10 bases fitting TRBD1. Germline CDR1 and CDR2: MDHEN and SYDVKM. The ends lost 6 bases at V and 12 bases at J; junction bases unmatched: 11. This CDR3 spans 14 amino acids. CDR3 amino acids: CASRLIGTGEVQHF. CDR3 in DNA: TGTGCCAGCAGGTTGATTGGGACAGGGGAGGTCCAGCATTTT.

The gene calls are TRBV11-3 and TRBJ1-1, with a possible D match to TRBD1 (5 bases). V was shortened by 4 bases and J by 3 bases, with 9 bases between the two germline ends. Germline V gene sequence: CDR1 SGHNT, CDR2 YENEEA. This CDR3 is built from 13 residues. This chain's CDR3 is CASSSGTHTEAFF. CDR3 nucleotides: TGTGCCAGCAGCTCTGGGACCCACACTGAAGCTTTCTTT.

This chain joins TRBV27 and TRBJ2-5, with 15 bases fitting TRBD2. CDR1 is MNHEY and CDR2 is SMNVEV in the germline V gene (reference sequence). The CDR3 extends over 16 amino acids. Unmatched junction bases numbered 2, after V lost 5 bases and J lost 1 base. CDR3 bases: TGTGCCAGCAGTCGGGGACTAGCGGGAGGCCAAGAGACCCAGTACTTC. Translated, it gives CASSRGLAGGQETQYF.

The chain joins TRBV12-5 to TRBJ2-7, with D perhaps given as TRBD1 or TRBD2 (5 bases each). Germline loops: CDR1 LGHNT, CDR2 FRNRAP. Deletions cut 7 bases from V and 2 bases from J, with 21 bases between. CDR3 size: 16 residues. In nucleotides, the CDR3 is TGTGCTAGTGAACTCCCCTTGGGGGACGATACCTACGAGCAGTACTTC. Protein sequence: CASELPLGDDTYEQYF.

The chain recombines TRBV28 with TRBJ1-5; no firm D call. Germline assignment: CDR1 MDHEN and CDR2 SYDVKM. The CDR3 runs to 14 residues. With 1 base removed from V and 6 bases from J, the gap between germline ends came to 10 bases. The CDR3 spells CASSLFQAGQPQHF. CDR3 DNA sequence: TGTGCCAGCAGTTTATTTCAGGCTGGTCAGCCCCAGCATTTT.

The V gene is TRBV28, the J gene TRBJ2-7; 9 bases match TRBD2. This CDR3 has 18 amino acids. CDR1 is MDHEN, CDR2 SYDVKM, per germline. J lost 4 bases, V lost 2 bases, and 15 bases had no gene match. DNA of the CDR3: TGTGCCAGCAGTTTAGGGCTCCCCTCGGGACTAGCTCGTTACGAGCAGTACTTC. Its translation is CASSLGLPSGLARYEQYF.

The chain uses TRBV11-2 and TRBJ2-3; possible D gene TRBD1, 6 bases. CDR3 length equals 14 residues. V lost 3 bases and J 5 bases, leaving 12 bases between the germline ends. Germline assignment: CDR1 SGHAT and CDR2 FQNNGV. The CDR3 bases are TGTGCCAGCAGCTTTAGACAGGAAGAAGATACGCAGTATTTT. Its protein product is CASSFRQEEDTQYF.

The J gene is TRBJ2-3, the V gene TRBV14; TRBD1 matches at 9 bases. In germline, CDR1 is SGHDN, CDR2 FVKESK. CDR3 length equals 17 residues. V lost 6 bases, J lost 2 bases, and 12 bases stayed unmatched. The CDR3 coding sequence is TGTGCCAGCAGTCACGCCGGGACAGGGTGGACCACAGATACGCAGTATTTT. This sequence encodes CASSHAGTGWTTDTQYF. The variable domain in full, with the rest retrieved from reference TRBV14 and TRBJ2-3, is EAGVTQFPSHSVIEKGQTVTLRCDPISGHDNLYWYRRVMGKEIKFLLHFVKESKQDESGMPNNRFLAERTGGTYSTLKVQPAELEDSGVYFCASSHAGTGWTTDTQYFGPGTRLTVL.

This rearrangement joins TRBV19 to TRBJ2-2; D is unresolved. Germline lookup yields CDR1 LNHDA and CDR2 SQIVND (reference sequence). The CDR3 has 15 residues. V was trimmed by 6 bases and J by 3 bases, leaving 14 bases between them. The CDR3 DNA reads TGTGCCAGTAGGAAGTTACGCGGTTACACCGGGGAGCTGTTTTTT. This codes for CASRKLRGYTGELFF.

The genes are TRBV18 and TRBJ2-1; TRBD2 aligns across 10 bases. The germline V gene encodes CDR1 KGHSH and CDR2 LQKENI. The CDR3 loop spans 20 amino acids. V dropped 3 bases and J dropped 9; count of bases not matched to a gene: 23. The CDR3 region has the DNA TGTGCCAGCTCACCTATCCGAAGTAGGGATCATAGCGGGAGGTGGGGTGAGCAGTTCTTC. Its protein is CASSPIRSRDHSGRWGEQFF.

The CDR3 DNA sequence: TGTGCCAGCAGCTGGGGCGCAAACACAGATACGCAGTATTTT. Protein product: CASSWGANTDTQYF. The chain employs TRBV7-6 and TRBJ2-3; D might be TRBD1 (5 bases). V was trimmed by 4 bases and J by 2 bases, leaving 10 bases between them. The CDR3 spans 14 residues. Germline V gene sequence: CDR1 SGHVS, CDR2 FNYEAQ.

This CDR3 is CASSPGRDGRTQYF. The CDR3 nucleotides are TGTGCCAGCAGTCCTGGGCGGGATGGTCGGACCCAGTACTTC. The chain joins TRBV6-6 to TRBJ2-5, with D tentatively TRBD2 (6 bases). The CDR3 length is 14 residues. V shed 5 bases and J shed 7 bases, with 17 bases lying between them. The V gene's germline CDR1 is MNHNY and CDR2 SVGAGI (reference sequence).

The chain joins TRBV7-2 to TRBJ2-1; the D gene is possibly TRBD1 (6 bases). The V end lost 4 bases, the J end lost 7 bases, and 17 bases lay between the germline ends. This CDR3 comprises 15 residues. Germline V lookup: CDR1 SGHTA, CDR2 FQGNSA. CDR3 amino acids: CASSYRIGQINEQFF. The CDR3 DNA reads as TGTGCCAGCAGCTACCGGATTGGACAGATAAATGAGCAGTTCTTC.

V usage is TRBV10-3 and J usage is TRBJ1-1; D gene unclear. The CDR3 is 13 residues long. Between the trimmed V and J ends, which lost 3 bases and 0 bases, there was a span of 5 bases. The germline CDR1 and CDR2 sequences are ENHRY and SYGVKD. The CDR3 protein is CAISDSVNTEAFF. The CDR3 DNA sequence: TGTGCCATCAGTGATTCGGTGAACACTGAAGCTTTCTTT.

The chain joins TRBV29-1 to TRBJ2-5; 13 positions agree with TRBD2. From germline, CDR1 is SQVTM and CDR2 ANQGSEA. CDR3 size: 13 residues. Trimming took 7 bases from V and 5 from J; bases not matched to a gene: 4. The CDR3 DNA reads TGCAGCGGGACTAGCGGGAGTTGGGAGACCCAGTACTTC. Its translation: CSGTSGSWETQYF.

The chain is built from TRBV28 and TRBJ2-3; 9 bases line up with TRBD1. The CDR3 is 17 residues long. In germline, CDR1 is MDHEN, CDR2 SYDVKM. V was pared by 4 bases and J by 4 bases, with 12 bases of the junction left unmatched. The CDR3 DNA follows: TGTGCCAGCAGTTATCAAGACAGGGGGTCCGGTCCAGATACGCAGTATTTT. Its protein is CASSYQDRGSGPDTQYF.

The chain carries TRBV27 and TRBJ2-2, with 8 bases fitting TRBD1. The J segment lost 3 bases and the V segment lost 2 bases, leaving 5 bases of the junction unmatched. Germline loops: CDR1 MNHEY, CDR2 SMNVEV (reference sequence). The CDR3 is 16 residues long. CDR3 region: CASSLRAGGHTGELFF. The CDR3 nucleotides are TGTGCCAGCAGTTTAAGGGCAGGGGGCCACACCGGGGAGCTGTTTTTT.

The chain couples TRBV5-1 to TRBJ2-7; tentative D call: TRBD1 (6 bases). Trimming removed 6 bases at V and 0 bases at J, with 10 bases between. This CDR3 comprises 13 residues. The V gene's germline CDR1 is SGHRS and CDR2 YFSETQ. CDR3 nucleotide sequence: TGCGCCAGCAAGAGGACAGACTCCTACGAGCAGTACTTC. Its protein is CASKRTDSYEQYF.

As for this clone: This CDR3 is also generated by other DNA sequences in the sample. J is TRBJ1-5 and V is TRBV9, with D unresolved. The CDR3 loop spans 14 amino acids. Germline assignment: CDR1 SGDLS and CDR2 YYNGEE. Trimming cost V 0 bases and J 4 bases, with 8 bases left between them. CDR3 amino acids: CASSVAPGNQPQHF. The CDR3, as DNA: TGTGCCAGCAGCGTAGCCCCGGGAAATCAGCCCCAGCATTTT.